The subject of this entry is one TCR beta chain. Its antigen is unidentified. An end of the junction differs from the germline gene, which may be a read error. CDR3 length: 12 residues. Germline CDR1 and CDR2: SNHLY and FYNNEI. It was with a sample-barcoded 5' primer and a J-beta primer mix that a second PCR of roughly 6 to 11 cycles was run. Each CDR3 protein gets one entry after TCRdb re-called the 5' RACE reads with MiXCR. The sample contains 500,000 to 550,000 distinct CDR3 sequences, around 24% of which appear only once. This sample is part of a study of blood T cells in healthy people across ages. Notes on the study in general: Per million T cells, TCR beta diversity dropped roughly linearly as age increased.

These data also formed part of another study, on T cells of mothers and their children. That source notes: Donors comprised three healthy Caucasian mothers plus their six children. From each mother came over 8 million TCR beta CDR3 reads, and from each child came roughly 2.9 million.

The clonotype comes from a boy younger than 18 in good health. The rearrangement links TRBV2 to TRBJ2-3, with 7 bases matching TRBD1. The source material was blood. For the CDR3, the DNA is TGTGCCAGCAACAGGGGAAGAGATGCGCAGTATTTT. Encoded protein: CASNRGRDAQYF.